This T cell receptor (beta chain) is drawn from a study of T cells after yellow fever vaccination. Background on the study: Preparation used SMART-Seq v4 Ultra Low Input for the low-cell-number fractions. Study results and limitations: Overall, a small share of clonotypes was seen in both CD4 and CD8 compartments. Post-booster reappearance was seen for most primary-vaccination clones (just under 97% CD4, about 90% CD8).

In this sample, this clonotype turned up many times. Its antigen is undetermined. TCRdb reprocessed the 5' RACE reads via MiXCR and lists one record per CDR3 protein. This table holds some 320,000 distinct CDR3 sequences, about 9.5% found once. The V and J ends lost 6 bases and 1 base respectively, with 4 bases between them. This CDR3 has 12 residues. Germline V gene lookup returns CDR1 SNHLY and CDR2 FYNNEI. Here the sequenced sample was PBMCs, taken on the day of the first yellow fever vaccination. The rearrangement links TRBV2 to TRBJ2-4, with D hard to call. The sequence was collected from a man aged 18 to 30 who received the YFV17D yellow fever vaccine. As DNA, the CDR3 is TGTGCCAGCAGGCGGGCCAAAAACATTCAGTACTTC. It is translated as CASRRAKNIQYF.